This T cell receptor (beta chain) comes out of a study of blood T cell repertoires in COVID-19. Germline V lookup: CDR1 SGHTA, CDR2 FQGNSA. Trimming pared 2 bases from V and 10 bases from J, leaving 12 bases between. CDR3 length equals 13 residues. The table came from immunoSEQ multiplex PCR; TCRdb's copy has only in-frame clones and leaves some out. Of 95,000 to 150,000 clones in the sample, over 75% were seen once. This clone was seen a few times. The sample comprised peripheral blood. The V gene is TRBV7-2, the J gene TRBJ2-1, with D possibly being TRBD1 (6 bases). The clonotype comes from a woman in her 70s with acute or convalescent COVID-19. The CDR3 nucleotides read TGTGCCAGCAGCTTAAATCTGAGGGGGGAGCAGTTCTTC. Its protein product is CASSLNLRGEQFF.